The following is a TCR beta chain sequence with its context. Random hexamers were used to reverse transcribe the RNA input (about 0.45 to 1 ug). The CDR3 of TCR beta was amplified by immunoSEQ multiplex PCR across 54 Vbeta and 13 Jbeta. One entry per CDR3 protein results from TCRdb running MiXCR on the immunoSEQ multiplex PCR reads. The repertoire holds some 240,000 distinct CDR3 sequences, with 90% to 97% as singletons. This specimen comes from a study of CD8 T cells in Susac syndrome. This CDR3 has 14 amino acids. Germline CDR1 is SGHDN and CDR2 is FVKESK. The ends lost 3 bases at V and 8 bases at J; junction bases unmatched: 8.

This chain links TRBV14 with TRBJ1-2; 8 bases are a match to TRBD1. The TCR sequence derives from a human donor with Susac syndrome. What was sequenced was CD4+ T cells from PBMCs. CDR3 residues: CASSQTTGVGGYTF. CDR3 nucleotides: TGTGCCAGCAGCCAGACGACAGGGGTGGGCGGCTACACCTTC.